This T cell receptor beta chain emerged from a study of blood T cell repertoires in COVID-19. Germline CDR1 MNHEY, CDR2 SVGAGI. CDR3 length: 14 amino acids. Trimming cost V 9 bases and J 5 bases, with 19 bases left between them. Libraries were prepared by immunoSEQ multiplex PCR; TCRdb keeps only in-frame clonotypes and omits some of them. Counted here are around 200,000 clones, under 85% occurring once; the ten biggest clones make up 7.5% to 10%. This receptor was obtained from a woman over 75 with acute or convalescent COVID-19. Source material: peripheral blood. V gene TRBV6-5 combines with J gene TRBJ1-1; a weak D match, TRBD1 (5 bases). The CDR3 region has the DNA TGTGCCAGTCAACCCTACTCGGCAGGGACTGAAGCTTTCTTT. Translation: CASQPYSAGTEAFF.